The 6 T cell receptor beta chains below come from one sample, sequenced in a study of OX40 agonist ivuxolimab in advanced cancers. Libraries were prepared by immunoSEQ multiplex PCR; TCRdb keeps only in-frame clonotypes and omits some of them. The sample includes about 110,000 clones, less than 95% of them seen just once. Specimen: CD4+ or CD8+ T cells sorted from blood, collected in a trial of the OX40 agonist ivuxolimab. The receptors here all came from an adult with an advanced solid tumor such as melanoma, head and neck, liver or kidney cancer.

The rearrangement links TRBV27 to TRBJ2-7; TRBD2 matches at 11 bases. Per the germline V gene, CDR1 is MNHEY and CDR2 is SMNVEV (reference sequence). Trimming cost V 5 bases and J 5 bases; bases outside gene matches: 8. The CDR3 covers 15 residues. The CDR3 region is CASSQTSGTIDEQYF. CDR3 nucleotides: TGTGCCAGCAGTCAGACTAGCGGGACGATCGACGAGCAGTACTTC.

The V call is TRBV15, the J call TRBJ2-1; TRBD2 matches at 14 bases. The CDR3 runs 14 residues. The germline V gene encodes CDR1 LNHNV and CDR2 YYDKDF (reference sequence). The trim removed 9 bases at V and 7 bases at J, leaving 5 bases unmatched. In nucleotides, the CDR3 is TGTGCCACTGCGACTAGCGGGAGGGGTAATGAGCAGTTCTTC. Amino acid sequence: CATATSGRGNEQFF.

The chain carries TRBV10-3 and TRBJ1-2, with D tentatively TRBD1 (6 bases). The CDR3 length is 13 residues. Germline CDR1 ENHRY, CDR2 SYGVKD. Between the trimmed V and J ends, which lost 8 bases and 3 bases, there was a span of 13 bases. The CDR3 coding sequence is TGTGCCATCCGTCCGGGGGCAGACTATGGCTACACCTTC. Its translation: CAIRPGADYGYTF.

The chain couples TRBV11-2 to TRBJ1-3, with TRBD1 as a possible D gene (6 bases). Germline V CDR1 and CDR2: SGHAT, FQNNGV. Trimming removed 1 base at V and 3 bases at J, with 10 bases between. CDR3 size: 15 residues. The CDR3 spells CASSLAGASGNTIYF. CDR3 coding DNA: TGTGCCAGCAGCTTAGCAGGGGCTAGTGGAAACACCATATATTTT.

The chain combines TRBV5-1 with TRBJ2-7; TRBD1 agrees at 12 bases. Germline assignment: CDR1 SGHRS and CDR2 YFSETQ. Trimming at V came to 4 bases and at J to 3 bases, leaving 5 bases not matched to a gene. CDR3 length equals 15 residues. Here the CDR3 reads CASSAGTGGLYEQYF. CDR3 nucleotides: TGCGCCAGCAGCGCCGGGACAGGGGGCCTCTACGAGCAGTACTTC.

The chain recombines TRBV15 with TRBJ1-1; D is perhaps TRBD1 (5 bases). V was cut by 3 bases and J by 0 bases, with 11 bases left in between. The CDR3 is 15 residues long. Germline CDR1 reads LNHNV; CDR2 reads YYDKDF (reference sequence). The CDR3: CATSRSRALNTEAFF. DNA of the CDR3: TGTGCCACCAGCAGGAGCAGGGCGTTGAACACTGAAGCTTTCTTT.